These T cell receptor beta chains were read from a single sample in a study of patients and donors after allogeneic stem cell transplantation. TCRdb re-called the RT-PCR reads with MiXCR, one entry per CDR3 protein. The table has fewer than 250,000 distinct CDR3 sequences, 13% to 15% seen once; the top ten hold approximately 10%. Sequencing input: blood, either unsorted or a sorted T cell fraction (not recorded which). These TCRs come from a human donor who was either an allogeneic HSCT recipient or a stem cell or donor lymphocyte infusion donor (not recorded which). It is not recorded whose cells these are; they may come from a transplant donor. CDR3s include the opening cysteine and the closing phenylalanine or tryptophan. Each record gives: V gene, J gene, clone size, D gene, CDR3 protein, CDR3 DNA. The D gene is left open where the match is weak. Where a row states a size, it is once, few, many or the class of an expanded clone; other rows omit it.

>TRBV5-1|TRBJ2-7|NA|TRBD2
CASRLVAGVNEQYF
TGCGCCAGCCGGTTGGTAGCGGGAGTTAACGAGCAGTACTTC
>TRBV20-1|TRBJ2-5|NA|TRBD2
CSATVPGGGYQETQYF
TGCAGTGCCACCGTCCCGGGCGGGGGGTACCAAGAGACCCAGTACTTC
>TRBV5-1|TRBJ2-3|many|TRBD2
CASSSRLAGSTDTQYF
TGCGCCAGCAGCTCGCGACTAGCGGGCAGCACAGATACGCAGTATTTT
>TRBV7-9|TRBJ1-1|few|NA
CASSDARGGTEAFF
TGTGCCAGCAGCGACGCCCGGGGGGGCACTGAAGCTTTCTTT
>TRBV28|TRBJ1-3|few|NA
CASSPGTVSSGNTIYF
TGTGCCAGCAGTCCAGGGACGGTTAGCTCTGGAAACACCATATATTTT
>TRBV28|TRBJ2-7|NA|NA
CASSSDGLGSEQYF
TGTGCCAGCAGTAGTGACGGACTGGGCTCCGAGCAGTACTTC
>TRBV7-3|TRBJ1-4|NA|TRBD1
CASSKTGSNEKLFF
TGTGCCAGCAGCAAGACAGGGTCTAATGAAAAACTGTTTTTT
>TRBV6-2/TRBV6-3|TRBJ1-6|NA|NA
CASSTESNSPLHF
TGTGCCAGCAGTACCGAGAGTAATTCACCCCTCCACTTT
>TRBV5-4|TRBJ1-1|NA|NA
CASSLEKFAASNTEAFF
TGTGCCAGCAGCTTGGAAAAATTCGCAGCCTCGAACACTGAAGCTTTCTTT
>TRBV7-8|TRBJ1-6|NA|TRBD1
CASSPASGGTARNSPLHF
TGTGCCAGCAGCCCCGCTTCGGGAGGGACAGCCAGAAATTCACCCCTCCACTTT
>TRBV2|TRBJ2-1|NA|NA
CASSLAVEQFF
TGTGCCAGCAGTCTCGCAGTGGAGCAGTTCTTC
>TRBV5-5|TRBJ2-4|few|NA
CASSLRAEMKNIQYF
TGTGCCAGCAGCTTGCGTGCGGAGATGAAAAACATTCAGTACTTC
>TRBV5-1|TRBJ2-3|many|NA
CASSTHRASDTQYF
TGCGCCAGCAGCACGCACCGGGCCTCAGATACGCAGTATTTT
>TRBV20-1|TRBJ2-7|NA|NA
CSAGVTGRYEQYF
TGCAGTGCTGGAGTGACAGGCCGCTACGAGCAGTACTTC
>TRBV5-4|TRBJ1-2|NA|NA
CASSLGRGLSNYGYTF
TGTGCCAGCAGCTTGGGCAGGGGTCTTAGTAACTATGGCTACACCTTC
>TRBV7-2|TRBJ2-1|NA|TRBD2
CASSSSGGAHNEQFF
TGTGCCAGCAGCTCTAGCGGGGGGGCCCACAATGAGCAGTTCTTC
>TRBV6-1|TRBJ1-1|NA|NA
CASSLRTAPTEAFF
TGTGCCAGCAGTCTACGGACAGCGCCCACTGAAGCTTTCTTT